This T cell receptor beta chain stems from a study of blood T cell repertoires in COVID-19. Study as a whole: Material from acute and convalescent COVID-19 was sourced from the United States, Italy and Spain.

CDR1 and CDR2 (germline): LGHDT, YNNKEL (reference sequence). CDR3 size: 15 residues. With 5 bases removed from V and 1 base from J, the gap between germline ends came to 14 bases. In the authors' workflow: Estimated nucleated cell counts came from reference gene primer amplification. Clones were sequenced by immunoSEQ multiplex PCR, and TCRdb holds only the in-frame ones, with some missing. D and trimming were read from the DNA, whereas the V and J calls and clone size are those reported in that table. The data contain about 190,000 clones, roughly 83% of them seen just once; the ten biggest clones take up more than 2.5%.

The gene calls are TRBV3-1 (or the pseudogene TRBV3-2) and TRBJ1-1; D gene uncertain. Sequences were obtained from PBMCs or T cells enriched from blood (not recorded which). This TCR was sampled from a woman aged 25-40 years who had recovered from COVID-19. The chain's CDR3 is CASSGLAEANTEAFF. DNA for the CDR3: TGTGCCAGCAGCGGCCTGGCGGAGGCGAACACTGAAGCTTTCTTT.